Listed below are T cell receptor beta chains from one sample, sequenced in a study of blood T cell repertoires in COVID-19. Only in-frame clones appear in the TCRdb table, and some are missing; sequencing was by immunoSEQ multiplex PCR. The repertoire holds roughly 340,000 clones, with under 95% as singletons. The sequenced material came from peripheral blood. The receptor set was obtained from a woman in her late teens or twenties who had recovered from COVID-19. Both conserved end residues are part of each CDR3. A D gene is named only where the DNA matches it firmly. Not every row has a clone size; where given, it reads once, few, many or a size class.

size	D	V	J	CDR3	DNA
.	.	TRBV5-6	TRBJ1-5	CASSSKPNQPQHF	TGTGCCAGCAGCTCCAAGCCGAATCAGCCCCAGCATTTT
.	.	TRBV27	TRBJ1-2	CASSPKDSNYGYTF	TGTGCCAGCAGTCCGAAGGACAGTAACTATGGCTACACCTTC
.	TRBD1	TRBV24-1	TRBJ1-5	CATSDPGGTQPQHF	TGTGCCACCAGTGATCCAGGGGGCACTCAGCCCCAGCATTTT
few	.	TRBV11-3	TRBJ1-2	CASSSMIGGRIF	TGTGCCAGCAGCTCCATGATTGGAGGACGGATCTTC
.	.	TRBV5-6	TRBJ1-5	CASSSGVAQPQHF	TGTGCCAGCAGCTCAGGGGTTGCTCAGCCCCAGCATTTT
.	TRBD2	TRBV7-9	TRBJ2-1	CASSYPSGSRQINEQFF	TGTGCCAGCAGCTATCCTAGCGGGAGCAGACAAATCAATGAGCAGTTCTTC
.	.	TRBV11-3	TRBJ2-3	CASSLWTPQGTDTQYF	TGTGCCAGCAGCTTATGGACTCCCCAGGGCACAGATACGCAGTATTTT
.	TRBD2	TRBV7-8	TRBJ2-1	CASQIAGGPFYNEQFF	TGTGCCAGCCAGATAGCGGGAGGACCATTTTACAATGAGCAGTTCTTC
once	TRBD2	TRBV14	TRBJ2-5	CASSLGLAVQETQYF	TGTGCCAGCAGCCTCGGACTAGCGGTCCAAGAGACCCAGTACTTC
.	TRBD1	TRBV7-2	TRBJ1-2	CASSFNLGTGPNYGYTF	TGTGCCAGCAGCTTCAACCTCGGGACAGGGCCGAACTATGGCTACACCTTC
.	TRBD2	TRBV14	TRBJ2-3	CASSHQGLAFSTDTQYF	TGTGCCAGCAGCCATCAGGGACTAGCGTTTAGCACAGATACGCAGTATTTT
.	.	TRBV30	TRBJ2-5	CAWSAAGRGETQYF	TGTGCCTGGAGTGCGGCAGGGCGAGGAGAGACCCAGTACTTC
once	.	TRBV7-9	TRBJ1-2	CASSSDGDHGYTF	TGTGCCAGCAGCTCCGATGGAGACCATGGCTACACCTTC
few	TRBD2	TRBV2	TRBJ2-2	CASTPQGLAGGTGELFF	TGTGCCAGCACTCCTCAGGGACTAGCGGGGGGCACCGGGGAGCTGTTTTTT
.	.	TRBV13	TRBJ2-1	CASSLERYNEQFF	TGTGCCAGCAGCTTAGAACGGTACAATGAGCAGTTCTTC
.	TRBD1	TRBV28	TRBJ1-5	CASSLSGTDPRGKHF	TGTGCCAGCAGCCTCTCCGGGACAGACCCCCGAGGCAAGCATTTT
.	.	TRBV12-5	TRBJ2-2	CASGLVSTAYGELFF	TGTGCTAGTGGTTTGGTTAGCACGGCTTACGGGGAGCTGTTTTTT
.	.	TRBV27	TRBJ1-2	CASSFSPRGYGYTF	TGTGCCAGCAGTTTCTCCCCTCGGGGCTATGGCTACACCTTC
.	.	TRBV3-1/TRBV3-2	TRBJ2-5	CASSSTGRGQETQYF	TGTGCCAGCAGCTCCACAGGGAGGGGGCAAGAGACCCAGTACTTC
.	TRBD1	TRBV27	TRBJ2-1	CASSLYAPGQGRNEQFF	TGTGCCAGCAGTTTATACGCCCCGGGACAGGGAAGGAATGAGCAGTTCTTC
.	.	TRBV5-5	TRBJ1-5	CASSRGLSLGQPQHF	TGTGCCAGCAGCCGGGGACTGTCGTTGGGTCAGCCCCAGCATTTT
.	.	TRBV15	TRBJ1-1	CATTGDDSEAFF	TGTGCCACCACAGGGGATGACTCTGAAGCTTTCTTT
.	.	TRBV10-3	TRBJ1-5	CATSGEGFYSNQPQHF	TGTGCCACTAGTGGTGAGGGTTTTTATAGCAATCAGCCCCAGCATTTT
.	.	TRBV9	TRBJ2-5	CASSVEASVSETQYF	TGTGCCAGCAGCGTAGAAGCCTCGGTATCAGAGACCCAGTACTTC
.	TRBD1	TRBV5-1	TRBJ1-2	CASSPGGPYEGYTF	TGCGCCAGCAGCCCAGGGGGCCCCTACGAGGGCTACACCTTC
.	.	TRBV4-1	TRBJ2-2	CASSQAGVGTGELFF	TGCGCCAGCAGCCAAGCGGGAGTCGGCACCGGGGAGCTGTTTTTT
.	TRBD2	TRBV6-1	TRBJ2-3	CASSGRGGRGTDTQYF	TGTGCCAGCAGTGGCCGCGGAGGGAGGGGCACAGATACGCAGTATTTT
.	TRBD1	TRBV12-5	TRBJ2-1	CASGLSRTGAGSLGYNEQFF	TGTGCTAGTGGTTTGTCCAGGACAGGGGCGGGCTCTTTGGGTTACAATGAGCAGTTCTTC
.	TRBD2	TRBV19	TRBJ2-1	CASSLPATSAHRNEQFF	TGTGCCAGTAGTCTACCGGCGACTAGCGCCCACAGAAATGAGCAGTTCTTC
few	.	TRBV4-1	TRBJ1-1	CASSQVGGGNTEAFF	TGCGCCAGCAGCCAAGTCGGGGGAGGGAACACTGAAGCTTTCTTT
few	.	TRBV7-9	TRBJ1-6	CASSTGQQTYNSPLHF	TGTGCCAGCAGCACAGGCCAGCAGACTTATAATTCACCCCTCCACTTT
.	.	TRBV11-2	TRBJ2-5	CASSLVGSAQETQYF	TGTGCCAGCAGCTTAGTTGGTAGTGCCCAAGAGACCCAGTACTTC
.	.	TRBV20-1	TRBJ2-5	CSGQYSETQYF	TGCAGTGGACAATATTCCGAGACCCAGTACTTC
once	TRBD1	TRBV20-1	TRBJ2-1	CSAPTGELMIF	TGCAGTGCTCCGACAGGGGAATTGATGATCTTC
.	.	TRBV2	TRBJ2-3	CASSALVRDSKSDTQYF	TGTGCCAGCAGTGCACTCGTTCGGGACTCTAAGTCAGATACGCAGTATTTT
.	TRBD1	TRBV11-2	TRBJ1-1	CASSLDQTGGYLAEAFF	TGTGCCAGCAGCTTAGATCAGACAGGGGGGTATTTGGCTGAAGCTTTCTTT
.	.	TRBV6-1	TRBJ1-2	CASSGALVSGYTF	TGTGCCAGCAGTGGAGCCTTAGTTAGCGGCTACACCTTC
few	TRBD1	TRBV5-1	TRBJ1-1	CASSLAATGGANTEAFF	TGCGCCAGCAGCTTGGCCGCGACAGGGGGCGCAAACACTGAAGCTTTCTTT
once	.	TRBV5-8	TRBJ2-1	CASSLGGVDEQFF	TGTGCCAGCAGCTTAGGCGGGGTCGATGAGCAGTTCTTC
.	TRBD2	TRBV2	TRBJ2-1	CASLGTRDNEQFF	TGTGCCAGCCTCGGGACTAGGGACAATGAGCAGTTCTTC
.	.	TRBV11-3	TRBJ1-1	CASSSMGLNTEAFF	TGTGCCAGCAGCTCGATGGGACTCAACACTGAAGCTTTCTTT
.	TRBD1	TRBV24-1	TRBJ2-3	CATSDRTGDGGTDTQYF	TGTGCCACCAGTGATAGAACAGGGGATGGTGGCACAGATACGCAGTATTTT
.	.	TRBV24-1	TRBJ1-1	CATSDSDSLNTEAFF	TGTGCCACCAGTGATTCAGACAGCCTGAACACTGAAGCTTTCTTT